The TCR beta chain described here comes from a study of blood T cells in healthy people across ages. Findings of the study overall: Unknown CMV status may confound age-related changes in expanded clones.

Concerning this clonotype: Its antigen is as yet unknown.

The sample providers were healthy Caucasian people from Russia, aged about 6 to 90. Sample-barcoded 5' priming and a J-beta primer mix drove a second PCR of about 6 to 11 cycles. Tagging of each cDNA molecule was performed by a template-switch adaptor with 12 random nucleotides. TCRdb itself ran the 5' RACE reads through MiXCR, one entry per CDR3 protein. The sample has approximately 880,000 distinct CDR3 sequences, roughly 50% seen once. The sample taken for sequencing was blood. This clonotype was sampled from a young man in good health.

DNA of the CDR3: TGTGCCAGCAGGCCCGTCGGGACTAGTATCTACAATGAGCAGTTCTTC. Protein: CASRPVGTSIYNEQFF. The rearrangement joins TRBV6-2 or TRBV6-3 to TRBJ2-1; 8 nucleotides match TRBD2. V shed 6 bases, J shed 3 bases, and the junction held 10 bases outside the gene matches. Germline-derived CDR1 and CDR2 are MNHEY and SVGEGT. This CDR3 is 16 amino acids long.